Listed below are T cell receptor beta chains from one sample, sequenced in a study of blood T cell repertoires in COVID-19. Some clones are missing from TCRdb's copy, which holds only in-frame ones; the method was immunoSEQ multiplex PCR. Among approximately 250,000 clones listed, just under 85% were seen once. Sequenced material: peripheral blood. The receptor set was obtained from a woman aged 55-70 years with active or convalescent COVID-19. CDR3s include the opening cysteine and the closing phenylalanine or tryptophan. A D gene is named only where the DNA matches it firmly. Size values are once, few and many counts, or a class for expanded clones, and some rows have none.

j_gene	abundance	d_gene	v_gene	CDR3aa	CDR3nt
TRBJ2-3	.	TRBD2	TRBV2	CASSEGIAGRTDTQYF	TGTGCCAGCAGTGAAGGAATAGCGGGACGCACAGATACGCAGTATTTT
TRBJ2-5	.	.	TRBV13	CASSSPNRAETQYF	TGTGCCAGCAGCTCGCCCAACAGGGCCGAGACCCAGTACTTC
TRBJ1-2	.	TRBD1	TRBV28	CASSLRGGQGATF	TGTGCCAGCAGTTTAAGGGGGGGGCAGGGGGCCACCTTC
TRBJ1-6	.	.	TRBV10-2	CASSTDSPSSYNSPLHF	TGCGCCAGCAGTACCGACAGCCCGAGCTCCTATAATTCACCCCTCCACTTT
TRBJ1-1	.	TRBD1	TRBV6-5	CASVDRGMNTEAFF	TGTGCCAGCGTGGACAGGGGAATGAACACTGAAGCTTTCTTT
TRBJ2-1	.	.	TRBV20-1	CSASRVYEQFF	TGCAGTGCTTCTCGGGTCTATGAGCAGTTCTTC
TRBJ1-6	once	.	TRBV9	CASSVASGSNSPLHF	TGTGCCAGCAGCGTAGCTTCGGGATCCAATTCACCCCTCCACTTT
TRBJ2-6	.	.	TRBV14	CASSQYVLGSGANVLTF	TGTGCCAGCAGCCAGTATGTGCTAGGCTCTGGGGCCAACGTCCTGACTTTC
TRBJ1-2	.	.	TRBV11-2	CASSLGRGYGYTF	TGTGCCAGCAGCTTAGGCAGGGGCTATGGCTACACCTTC
TRBJ2-7	.	TRBD1	TRBV10-3	CAISGATHSDRGDEQYF	TGTGCCATCAGTGGTGCCACACACTCCGACAGGGGGGACGAGCAGTACTTC
TRBJ1-1	.	.	TRBV5-1	CASSLQLNTEAFF	TGCGCCAGCAGCCTACAGCTGAACACTGAAGCTTTCTTT
TRBJ2-1	.	TRBD2	TRBV11-2	CASTEREGSAYNEQFF	TGTGCCAGCACCGAGCGGGAGGGCTCTGCCTACAATGAGCAGTTCTTC
TRBJ1-1	.	TRBD1	TRBV6-5	CASRRRQGDTEAFF	TGTGCCAGCAGACGGCGACAGGGCGACACTGAAGCTTTCTTT
TRBJ2-7	.	.	TRBV19	CASGDYEQYF	TGTGCCAGTGGAGACTACGAGCAGTACTTC